The present T cell receptor (beta chain) was sequenced within a study of CD8+ T cells in alopecia areata. Study-wide context: Each of the treated patients was given oral tofacitinib, 5 to 10 mg twice daily, for moderate-to-severe alopecia areata. Study-wide findings and caveats: Any link of baseline CD8+ expansion to response, resting on one nonresponder, remains uncertain. Numerous expanded lesional clones remained in scalp and blood during tofacitinib.

Investigators isolated RNA and reverse transcribed it into cDNA to act as the sequencing template. Sequenced by immunoSEQ multiplex PCR; TCRdb stores in-frame clones only, minus some. The profile shows 200,000 or so clones, about 62% of them singletons. Concerning this clone: What it binds is unknown.

The treatment denotes: oral pan-JAK inhibitor, 5-10 mg twice daily. The germline V gene has CDR1 SGHTA and CDR2 FQGNSA. J was trimmed by 6 bases and V by 5 bases; bases with no gene match: 13. The CDR3 is 16 amino acids. The chain is built from TRBV7-2 and TRBJ2-1; 7 bases agree with TRBD2. The sequence derives from a human donor with alopecia areata. The sequenced sample was CD4+ T cells sorted from blood, obtained at week 24, from a patient treated with tofacitinib. In nucleotides, the CDR3 is TGTGCCAGCAGCCCCCGTACTGGCGGGAGAAGCAATGAGCAGTTCTTC. This sequence encodes CASSPRTGGRSNEQFF.